The present entry profiles one T cell receptor (beta chain) with its context. Produced via immunoSEQ multiplex PCR; TCRdb's table is partial and in-frame only. The table includes around 100,000 clones, over 80% detected once. The sample originates from a study of identifying expanded T cells in peripheral blood. Germline V lookup: CDR1 SGHNT, CDR2 YYREEE (reference sequence). V lost 4 bases and J lost 8; bases outside the gene matches: 10. This CDR3 is 14 amino acids long. This TCR was recovered from a person aged 18 to 70 in good health. This chain links TRBV5-4 with TRBJ1-2; 8 nucleotides agree with TRBD1. Sequencing input: blood. CDR3 protein: CASSPDRDRPGYTF. DNA of the CDR3: TGTGCCAGCAGCCCGGACCGGGACAGGCCCGGCTACACCTTC.